The 8 T cell receptor beta chains listed next were all sequenced from one sample in a study of blood T cell repertoires in COVID-19. The protocol was immunoSEQ multiplex PCR, while the TCRdb copy is restricted to in-frame clones and leaves out a portion. This sample has about 87,000 clones, with around 81% found just once. Material: peripheral blood. Receptor source: a woman in her sixties or seventies with acute or convalescent COVID-19.

This rearrangement joins TRBV6-4 to TRBJ2-2, with unresolved D. Per germline, CDR1 MRHNA and CDR2 SNTAGT. The CDR3 has 14 amino acids. V dropped 4 bases and J dropped 1 base, with 7 bases sitting between them. The CDR3 spells CASSVSGNTGELFF. CDR3 DNA: TGTGCCAGCAGTGTATCGGGGAACACCGGGGAGCTGTTTTTT.

V and J are TRBV18 and TRBJ1-2; TRBD1 agrees at 9 bases. V lost 5 bases, J lost 7 bases, and 11 bases stayed unmatched. The germline V gene encodes CDR1 KGHSH and CDR2 LQKENI. The CDR3 spans 15 residues. CDR3 bases: TGTGCCAGCTCAATAAATCCGGGACAGGGCCGTGGCTACACCTTC. Protein: CASSINPGQGRGYTF.

This chain joins TRBV28 and TRBJ1-5, with D hard to call. The germline V and J ends were trimmed by 4 bases and 4 bases, with 14 bases remaining between them. Looked up from germline, CDR1 is MDHEN and CDR2 is SYDVKM. This CDR3 is built from 15 residues. CDR3 sequence (DNA): TGTGCCAGCAGTTCGGGGATCATCAGAAATCAGCCCCAGCATTTT. Encoded protein: CASSSGIIRNQPQHF.

The gene calls are TRBV19 and TRBJ2-5; possibly TRBD2 for D (6 bases). Trimming left V 3 bases short and J 3 bases short, with 14 bases between. Germline lookup yields CDR1 LNHDA and CDR2 SQIVND (reference sequence). The CDR3 contains 15 residues. DNA of the CDR3: TGTGCCAGTAGTATCTCGCTAGCGAATAAAGAGACCCAGTACTTC. As protein: CASSISLANKETQYF. Looking up the rest from reference TRBV19 and TRBJ2-5 gives the full variable domain: DGGITQSPKYLFRKEGQNVTLSCEQNLNHDAMYWYRQDPGQGLRLIYYSQIVNDFQKGDIAEGYSVSREKKESFPLTVTSAQKNPTAFYLCASSISLANKETQYFGPGTRLLVL.

The J gene is TRBJ1-1, the V gene TRBV6-2 or TRBV6-3; TRBD1 matches 7 bases. Unmatched junction bases numbered 9, after V lost 6 bases and J lost 8 bases. Per germline, CDR1 MNHEY and CDR2 SVGEGT. This CDR3 spans 13 amino acids. The CDR3 region is CASSNGQEREAFF. CDR3 DNA: TGTGCCAGCAGCAACGGACAGGAGCGCGAAGCTTTCTTT.

J is TRBJ1-2 and V is TRBV19; D remains unclear. The V gene's germline CDR1 is LNHDA and CDR2 SQIVND (reference sequence). Trimming cost V 1 base and J 8 bases, with 5 bases left between them. The CDR3 loop spans 11 amino acids. The CDR3 DNA follows: TGTGCCAGTAGTATAGGTCTGGGCTACACCTTC. This encodes CASSIGLGYTF.

J is TRBJ1-4 and V is TRBV10-1, with a possible D match to TRBD1 (5 bases). V was trimmed by 10 bases and J by 0 bases, leaving 15 bases between them. Germline V gene lookup returns CDR1 WNHNN and CDR2 SYGVQD (reference sequence). The CDR3 runs 15 residues. The CDR3 DNA follows: TGCGCCAAGTTCCTTACAGGATCAACTAATGAAAAACTGTTTTTT. Translated: CAKFLTGSTNEKLFF.

The J gene is TRBJ2-7, the V gene TRBV28, with D perhaps TRBD2 (5 bases). This CDR3 contains 15 residues. The V gene's germline CDR1 is MDHEN and CDR2 SYDVKM. V was cut by 4 bases and J by 4 bases, with 17 bases left in between. CDR3 sequence: CASSSSYGWRYEQYF. The CDR3 bases are TGTGCCAGCAGTTCCTCCTACGGTTGGAGGTACGAGCAGTACTTC. Supplemented by reference TRBV28 and TRBJ2-7, the full variable domain reads DVKVTQSSRYLVKRTGEKVFLECVQDMDHENMFWYRQDPGLGLRLIYFSYDVKMKEKGDIPEGYSVSREKKERFSLILESASTNQTSMYLCASSSSYGWRYEQYFGPGTRLTVT.